The 2 T cell receptor beta chains below all came from one sample that was sequenced in a study of neurological immune-mediated disorders. Each CDR3 protein gets one entry after TCRdb re-called the 5' RACE reads with MiXCR. The repertoire holds some 61,000 distinct CDR3 sequences, with roughly 3.6% as singletons. The sequencing input was PBMCs. The receptors shown here come from a man aged 25 to 40 with multiple sclerosis.

This clonotype was counted many times. The chain has TRBV5-1 and TRBJ2-5; possibly TRBD1 for D (6 bases). CDR1 is SGHRS and CDR2 is YFSETQ in the germline V gene. Trimming shortened V by 8 bases and J by 2 bases, and 16 bases separated the two germline ends. The CDR3 runs 14 residues. CDR3 residues: CASCTGTKQETQYF. The CDR3 coding sequence is TGCGCCAGTTGCACCGGGACAAAGCAAGAGACCCAGTACTTC.

This clonotype appeared many times. V and J are TRBV5-1 and TRBJ1-2; TRBD1 matches 7 bases. The CDR3 is made up of 17 amino acids. CDR1 is SGHRS and CDR2 is YFSETQ in the germline V gene. With V trimmed by 0 bases and J by 0 bases, 8 bases remained unmatched. CDR3 amino acids: CASSLEGGKEANYGYTF. CDR3 DNA sequence: TGCGCCAGCAGCTTGGAAGGGGGCAAAGAAGCTAACTATGGCTACACCTTC.